These 18 T cell receptor beta chains came from one sample sequenced in a study of metastatic and nonmetastatic thyroid tumors. MiXCR was used by TCRdb to re-call the PCR reads. The profile shows 6,500 to 8,000 clones, 28% of them singletons. Thyroid surgery was performed in patients who had received no treatment beforehand. What was sequenced was tumor tissue. Every receptor here comes from a male donor with papillary thyroid cancer or a benign thyroid nodule (not recorded which). Some clones in this sample may be carry-over from other donors' samples.

The sample holds a few counts of this clone. The J gene is TRBJ1-4, the V gene TRBV12-3 or TRBV12-4; 7 bases agree with TRBD1. Losses at the gene ends were 6 bases for V and 8 bases for J; bases not matched to a gene: 3. CDR3 length: 12 residues. Written as DNA, the CDR3 is TGTGCCAGCAGGACAGGGAAGGAAAAACTGTTTTTT. This gives the protein CASRTGKEKLFF.

This clone was picked up many times. This rearrangement joins TRBV2 to TRBJ2-3; 11 nucleotides align to TRBD2. Germline CDR1 and CDR2: SNHLY and FYNNEI. V trimming: 3 bases; J trimming: 2 bases; junction bases outside the gene matches: 4. The CDR3 contains 16 residues. The CDR3 here is CASSDTSGGLTDTQYF. As DNA, the CDR3 is TGTGCCAGCAGTGATACTAGCGGGGGACTCACAGATACGCAGTATTTT.

V and J are TRBV4-3 and TRBJ2-2; no firm D call. The germline V gene encodes CDR1 LGHNA and CDR2 YSLEER. The CDR3 consists of 15 residues. Trimming took off 0 bases at V and 5 bases at J, with 10 bases between the two ends. The CDR3 loop is CASSQESAQTGELFF. In DNA form, the CDR3 reads TGCGCCAGCAGCCAAGAGTCCGCACAAACCGGGGAGCTGTTTTTT.

This clone was observed a handful of times. The V gene is TRBV6-1, the J gene TRBJ2-3; D uncertain. Germline V CDR1 and CDR2: MNHNS, SASEGT. V was trimmed by 5 bases and J by 6 bases, leaving 15 bases between them. This CDR3 is built from 14 residues. CDR3 DNA: TGTGCCAGCAGTCTGTCAAAGAGATCGGATACGCAGTATTTT. Translating it yields CASSLSKRSDTQYF.

V is TRBV12-3 or TRBV12-4 and J is TRBJ2-1, with TRBD2 matching 11 bases. This CDR3 spans 14 amino acids. The J segment lost 6 bases and the V segment lost 6 bases, leaving 4 bases of the junction unmatched. The CDR3 DNA reads TGTGCCAGCAGGCCCGGGACTAGCGGCAATGAGCAGTTCTTC. It codes for CASRPGTSGNEQFF.

Judged by abundance, this clone is large. The rearrangement uses TRBV6-1 and TRBJ1-1, with 7 nucleotides matching TRBD1. The CDR3 runs to 14 residues. Germline V CDR1 and CDR2: MNHNS, SASEGT. V trimming: 6 bases; J trimming: 1 base; junction bases outside the gene matches: 5. The DNA for the CDR3 is TGTGCCAGCAGCTCTGGACAGGCGAACACTGAAGCTTTCTTT. Amino acids: CASSSGQANTEAFF.

V usage is TRBV6-1 and J usage is TRBJ1-2; 8 positions match TRBD1. Germline CDR1 reads MNHNS; CDR2 reads SASEGT. After removal of 8 bases from V and 4 bases from J, the junction contained 12 bases not matched to a gene. The CDR3 covers 15 residues. The DNA for the CDR3 is TGTGCCAGCCTCGGGGCAGGGGGCGCTGGCTATGGCTACACCTTC. Amino acid sequence: CASLGAGGAGYGYTF.

The chain joins TRBV7-8 to TRBJ2-2, with TRBD1 as a possible D gene (6 bases). This CDR3 region has 15 residues. Per germline, CDR1 SGHVS and CDR2 FQNEAQ. The V and J ends lost 8 bases and 1 base respectively, with 14 bases between them. CDR3 amino acids: CASGDIQGNTGELFF. The CDR3 DNA reads TGTGCCAGCGGCGATATACAGGGGAACACCGGGGAGCTGTTTTTT. Full variable domain (missing parts from reference TRBV7-8 and TRBJ2-2): GAGVSQSPRYKVAKRGQDVALRCDPISGHVSLFWYQQALGQGPEFLTYFQNEAQLDKSGLPSDRFFAERPEGSVSTLKIQRTQQEDSAVYLCASGDIQGNTGELFFGEGSRLTVL.

As to this clone: Sequence at one end of the junction differs from germline and may be a read error. The genes are TRBV5-1 and TRBJ2-6; TRBD1 agrees at 7 bases. The CDR3 runs 15 residues. CDR1 and CDR2 (germline): SGHRS, YFSETQ. The CDR3 is CASSLGGFGSNVLTF. CDR3 DNA: TGCGCCAGCAGCTTAGGGGGCTTTGGGTCCAACGTCCTGACTTTC.

The chain employs TRBV5-1 and TRBJ2-7, with 10 bases lining up with TRBD1. Germline V CDR1 and CDR2: SGHRS, YFSETQ. The V segment lost 5 bases and the J segment 6 bases; nucleotides outside the gene matches: 5. The CDR3 length is 13 residues. The CDR3 nucleotides read TGCGCCAGCAGATCCGGGACAGGGGTCGAGCAGTACTTC. This encodes CASRSGTGVEQYF.

The rearrangement uses TRBV7-2 and TRBJ2-3, with no clear D. Germline-derived CDR1 and CDR2 are SGHTA and FQGNSA. The CDR3 length is 13 residues. V lost 1 base and J lost 7, with 9 bases in between. CDR3: CASSLGGEYTQYF. For the CDR3, the DNA is TGTGCCAGCAGCTTAGGTGGCGAATATACGCAGTATTTT.

This clone was counted only a few times. The chain carries TRBV6-2 or TRBV6-3 and TRBJ1-6; unclear D gene. Germline values: CDR1 MNHEY, CDR2 SVGEGT. V shed 8 bases and J shed 5 bases, with 19 bases lying between them. The CDR3 has 16 amino acids. The CDR3 DNA is TGTGCCAGCGGAGCCCGTCGGGGTTCCGATAATTCACCCCTCCACTTT. This sequence encodes CASGARRGSDNSPLHF.

The rearrangement joins TRBV5-1 to TRBJ1-1; 7 bases fit TRBD1. The germline V gene encodes CDR1 SGHRS and CDR2 YFSETQ. This CDR3 is 14 amino acids long. The J segment lost 1 base and the V segment lost 4 bases, leaving 4 bases of the junction unmatched. In DNA, the CDR3 is TGCGCCAGCAGCACGGGACAGCCGAACACTGAAGCTTTCTTT. Translation: CASSTGQPNTEAFF.

This clone has just a few counts. The chain has TRBV6-4 and TRBJ1-1; D gene unclear. Trimming cost V 5 bases and J 0 bases, with 7 bases left between them. The CDR3 totals 13 residues. Germline CDR1 is MRHNA and CDR2 is SNTAGT. The CDR3 loop is CASSKTVNTEAFF. The CDR3, as DNA: TGTGCCAGCAGTAAAACAGTGAACACTGAAGCTTTCTTT.

This chain links TRBV27 with TRBJ2-3; D is perhaps TRBD2 (6 bases). Germline CDR1 reads MNHEY; CDR2 reads SMNVEV (reference sequence). Deletions cut 7 bases from V and 0 bases from J, with 14 bases between. The CDR3 has 15 residues. The CDR3 is CASTQLATSTDTQYF. Here the CDR3 DNA reads TGTGCCAGCACCCAACTAGCAACAAGCACAGATACGCAGTATTTT.

This clone was observed a few times. The genes are TRBV6-1 and TRBJ1-1; D remains ambiguous. Germline values: CDR1 MNHNS, CDR2 SASEGT. The length of the CDR3 is 11 residues. V dropped 7 bases and J dropped 4 bases, with 7 bases sitting between them. The CDR3 region is CASMGGTEAFF. CDR3 nucleotides: TGTGCCAGCATGGGAGGCACTGAAGCTTTCTTT.

This clone was seen a handful of times. The chain combines TRBV18 with TRBJ2-7; D possibly matches TRBD1 or TRBD2 (5 bases each). The CDR3 runs 15 residues. CDR1 and CDR2 from the germline V gene are KGHSH and LQKENI. V lost 5 bases to trimming and J lost 3 bases, with 17 bases between them. CDR3 sequence reads: CASSESRDQLYEQYF. The CDR3 nucleotides read TGTGCCAGCTCAGAATCCCGGGACCAACTCTACGAGCAGTACTTC.

V and J are TRBV11-2 and TRBJ2-1; TRBD2 agrees at 7 bases. With V trimmed by 7 bases and J by 10 bases, 13 bases remained unmatched. Germline CDR1 SGHAT, CDR2 FQNNGV. The CDR3 runs 14 residues. The CDR3 loop reads CASTTSGRAWEQFF. The CDR3 nucleotides read TGTGCCAGCACCACTAGTGGGAGGGCCTGGGAGCAGTTCTTC.